This T cell receptor (beta chain) was identified in a study of regulatory T cells in long-lasting Graves disease. V lost 5 bases, J lost 5 bases, and 17 bases lay in between. The CDR3 totals 15 residues. Germline V gene lookup returns CDR1 MNHEY and CDR2 SMNVEV (reference sequence). Time point defined: persistent/refractory GD, antithyroid drugs over 5 years with positive TRAb. The TCR library used RNA extracted from PBMCs. Combining iRepertoire HTBI primers with Arm-PCR of CDR3 regions, the authors built TCR beta libraries. MiXCR was run by TCRdb on the multiplex PCR reads, yielding one entry per CDR3 protein. Counted here are hundreds of thousands of distinct CDR3 sequences, roughly 20% occurring once; the ten biggest clones make up 7.8%.

The clonotype comes from a female donor with Graves disease. The rearrangement uses TRBV27 and TRBJ2-3, with D uncertain. The sample here was peripheral blood mononuclear cells (PBMCs), taken when the disease was refractory, from a patient treated with antithyroid drugs. The CDR3, as DNA: TGTGCCAGCAGTGAGTCGATCGTGGCGGTAGATACGCAGTATTTT. Translating it yields CASSESIVAVDTQYF.